A selection of T cell receptor beta chains follows, all from one sample in a study of CD8+CD57+ T cells in acquired aplastic anemia. TCRdb reprocessed the reads with MiXCR, giving one entry per CDR3 protein. The sample yields a few hundred thousand distinct CDR3 sequences, 82% seen once. Sequenced: sorted CD4+, CD8+, or CD8+CD57+ T cells (not recorded which) from PBMCs. The source is a human donor with aplastic anemia. CDR3s include the opening cysteine and the closing phenylalanine or tryptophan. D genes are given only for firm matches. Clone size is given for some rows only: seen once, a few or many times, or a class if the clone is expanded.

J gene: TRBJ2-2; D gene: -; clone size: -; V gene: TRBV15; CDR3 protein: CATSRGDDPYAGEVFF; CDR3 DNA: TGTGCCACCAGCAGAGGGGACGATCCGTACGCCGGGGAGGTGTTTTTT
J gene: TRBJ2-5; D gene: -; clone size: once; V gene: TRBV7-8; CDR3 protein: CASSLGVQGIYNEYF; CDR3 DNA: TGTGCCAGCAGCTTAGGGGTTCAGGGGATTTACAATGAGTACTTC
J gene: TRBJ1-2; D gene: TRBD1; clone size: -; V gene: TRBV7-9; CDR3 protein: CASSPPQGRNTEEYTF; CDR3 DNA: TGTGCCAGCAGCCCACCACAGGGGCGGAACACCGAGGAGTACACCTTC
J gene: TRBJ2-1; D gene: -; clone size: -; V gene: TRBV7-2; CDR3 protein: CASSLGGIHEPLF; CDR3 DNA: TGTGCCAGCAGCTTAGGGGGGATCCATGAGCCGCTCTTC
J gene: TRBJ2-3; D gene: -; clone size: -; V gene: TRBV5-1; CDR3 protein: CASSVGGRGQQYF; CDR3 DNA: TGCGCCAGCAGCGTGGGAGGCAGAGGGCAGCAGTATTTT
J gene: TRBJ2-3; D gene: TRBD1; clone size: -; V gene: TRBV7-9; CDR3 protein: CASSPGTGRTATQYF; CDR3 DNA: TGTGCCAGCAGCCCCGGGACAGGCCGCACAGCAACGCAGTATTTT
J gene: TRBJ2-7; D gene: -; clone size: -; V gene: TRBV7-2; CDR3 protein: CASRPDSYEEYF; CDR3 DNA: TGTGCCAGCAGACCGGACAGCTACGAGGAGTACTTC
J gene: TRBJ2-5; D gene: TRBD1; clone size: -; V gene: TRBV7-8; CDR3 protein: CASSFQPDGTALYF; CDR3 DNA: TGTGCCAGCAGCTTTCAACCAGACGGGACAGCCCTTTACTTC
J gene: TRBJ2-3; D gene: TRBD2; clone size: -; V gene: TRBV19; CDR3 protein: CASSTRRLAGSTDTQYF; CDR3 DNA: TGTGCCAGTAGTACCCGGAGACTAGCGGGAAGCACAGATACGCAGTATTTT
J gene: TRBJ2-7; D gene: TRBD2; clone size: -; V gene: TRBV29-1; CDR3 protein: CSVRTGGAYEQYF; CDR3 DNA: TGCAGCGTTCGGACCGGGGGGGCCTACGAGCAGTACTTC
J gene: TRBJ2-3; D gene: TRBD2; clone size: -; V gene: TRBV2; CDR3 protein: CASSLAGGYNTQYF; CDR3 DNA: TGTGCCAGCAGTCTGGCGGGGGGTTACAATACGCAGTATTTT
J gene: TRBJ2-3; D gene: -; clone size: -; V gene: TRBV7-9; CDR3 protein: CASSQLRSTDTQYF; CDR3 DNA: TGTGCCAGCAGCCAGTTGCGTAGCACAGATACGCAGTATTTT
J gene: TRBJ1-1; D gene: -; clone size: -; V gene: TRBV7-2; CDR3 protein: CASSSWGEAFF; CDR3 DNA: TGTGCCAGCAGCTCATGGGGGGAAGCTTTCTTT
J gene: TRBJ2-1; D gene: -; clone size: -; V gene: TRBV7-9; CDR3 protein: CASSYGRGKGQDEQFF; CDR3 DNA: TGTGCCAGCAGCTATGGGAGAGGCAAGGGGCAGGATGAGCAGTTCTTC
J gene: TRBJ1-5; D gene: -; clone size: -; V gene: TRBV7-9; CDR3 protein: CASSFQRSGGSEEQHF; CDR3 DNA: TGTGCCAGCAGCTTTCAAAGGAGCGGGGGGAGCGAGGAGCAGCATTTT
J gene: TRBJ1-2; D gene: -; clone size: -; V gene: TRBV14; CDR3 protein: CASSRGMANYGYTF; CDR3 DNA: TGTGCCAGCAGCCGGGGGATGGCTAACTATGGCTACACCTTC
J gene: TRBJ2-3; D gene: -; clone size: -; V gene: TRBV7-2; CDR3 protein: CASSRAAGAVAHCF; CDR3 DNA: TGTGCCAGCTCAAGAGCGGCAGGTGCCGTTGCGCACTGTTTT
J gene: TRBJ1-6; D gene: -; clone size: -; V gene: TRBV11-1; CDR3 protein: CASSLDMGNSPLHF; CDR3 DNA: TGTGCCAGCAGCTTAGACATGGGGAATTCACCCCTCCACTTT
J gene: TRBJ1-4; D gene: -; clone size: -; V gene: TRBV5-6; CDR3 protein: CASSLERAVEKLFF; CDR3 DNA: TGTGCCAGCAGCTTGGAGAGGGCAGTAGAAAAACTGTTTTTT
J gene: TRBJ2-2; D gene: TRBD2; clone size: -; V gene: TRBV6-4; CDR3 protein: CASSDIELAGELFF; CDR3 DNA: TGTGCCAGCAGTGACATAGAGCTAGCGGGAGAGCTGTTTTTT
J gene: TRBJ1-2; D gene: TRBD1; clone size: -; V gene: TRBV10-3; CDR3 protein: CAISEEGTGPNNYGYTF; CDR3 DNA: TGTGCCATCAGTGAGGAAGGGACAGGGCCCAATAACTATGGCTACACCTTC
J gene: TRBJ2-3; D gene: TRBD1; clone size: -; V gene: TRBV7-9; CDR3 protein: CAGQGAGGPDTQYF; CDR3 DNA: TGTGCCGGACAGGGGGCGGGAGGTCCCGATACGCAGTATTTT
J gene: TRBJ1-5; D gene: -; clone size: -; V gene: TRBV7-9; CDR3 protein: CASSHRGQMPPHF; CDR3 DNA: TGTGCCAGCAGCCATAGAGGTCAGATGCCCCCGCATTTT
J gene: TRBJ1-1; D gene: -; clone size: -; V gene: TRBV7-2; CDR3 protein: CASTLERVPNTEAFF; CDR3 DNA: TGTGCCAGCACCTTAGAGCGGGTCCCCAACACTGAAGCTTTCTTT
J gene: TRBJ2-3; D gene: -; clone size: -; V gene: TRBV9; CDR3 protein: CASSVFQSPTDKHF; CDR3 DNA: TGTGCCAGCAGCGTATTTCAGTCACCCACAGATAAGCATTTT
J gene: TRBJ1-2; D gene: TRBD1; clone size: -; V gene: TRBV7-9; CDR3 protein: CASSRGGRAANYGYTF; CDR3 DNA: TGTGCCAGCAGCAGAGGGGGCAGGGCGGCTAACTATGGCTACACCTTC
J gene: TRBJ1-5; D gene: -; clone size: -; V gene: TRBV9; CDR3 protein: CASSSAGGNAEHF; CDR3 DNA: TGTGCCAGCAGCAGTGCCGGGGGTAACGCGGAGCATTTT
J gene: TRBJ2-1; D gene: -; clone size: -; V gene: TRBV7-8; CDR3 protein: CASSLGSSPDTEQFF; CDR3 DNA: TGTGCCAGCAGCTTAGGTAGTAGCCCCGATACTGAGCAGTTCTTC
J gene: TRBJ2-3; D gene: -; clone size: once; V gene: TRBV5-6; CDR3 protein: CASSLGSDSNQPQYF; CDR3 DNA: TGTGCCAGCAGCTTGGGATCGGACAGCAATCAGCCCCAGTATTTT
J gene: TRBJ2-3; D gene: -; clone size: -; V gene: TRBV15; CDR3 protein: CASSGAGVPYTQYF; CDR3 DNA: TGTGCCAGCAGCGGAGCGGGCGTTCCCTATACGCAGTATTTT
J gene: TRBJ2-1; D gene: -; clone size: -; V gene: TRBV7-9; CDR3 protein: CASSPKNEQFF; CDR3 DNA: TGTGCCAGCAGCCCGAAGAATGAGCAGTTCTTC
J gene: TRBJ1-6; D gene: -; clone size: -; V gene: TRBV7-8; CDR3 protein: CASSLSRGNNSPLHF; CDR3 DNA: TGTGCCAGCAGCTTAAGCAGGGGTAATAATTCACCCCTCCACTTT
J gene: TRBJ1-6; D gene: -; clone size: -; V gene: TRBV7-2; CDR3 protein: CASSLTGRAYYRYF; CDR3 DNA: TGTGCCAGCAGCTTGACGGGTCGCGCCTACTATCGCTACTTT
J gene: TRBJ2-3; D gene: -; clone size: -; V gene: TRBV2; CDR3 protein: CASSDARTDTQYF; CDR3 DNA: TGTGCCAGCAGCGACGCGCGCACAGATACGCAGTATTTT
J gene: TRBJ1-1; D gene: -; clone size: few; V gene: TRBV29-1; CDR3 protein: CSVGFNLNTEAFF; CDR3 DNA: TGCAGCGTTGGGTTCAATCTGAACACTGAAGCTTTCTTT
J gene: TRBJ2-1; D gene: TRBD1; clone size: -; V gene: TRBV5-1; CDR3 protein: CASSFQKRQGSDEQFF; CDR3 DNA: TGTGCCAGCAGCTTTCAAAAAAGACAGGGGAGCGATGAGCAGTTCTTC
J gene: TRBJ2-3; D gene: -; clone size: -; V gene: TRBV9; CDR3 protein: CASSVAGARNQPHF; CDR3 DNA: TGTGCCAGCAGCGTAGCGGGAGCGCGAAATCAGCCCCATTTT
J gene: TRBJ2-1; D gene: -; clone size: -; V gene: TRBV7-2; CDR3 protein: CASSLEGGRDTHEQFF; CDR3 DNA: TGTGCCAGCAGCTTAGAGGGAGGTCGGGATACCCATGAGCAGTTCTTC
J gene: TRBJ2-3; D gene: -; clone size: -; V gene: TRBV7-2; CDR3 protein: CASSLAHGPETTQF; CDR3 DNA: TGTGCCAGCAGCTTAGCGCACGGTCCCGAAACGACCCAGTTT
J gene: TRBJ2-5; D gene: TRBD2; clone size: -; V gene: TRBV7-2; CDR3 protein: CASSLQRGNPTQYF; CDR3 DNA: TGTGCCAGCAGCTTACAGCGGGGAAACCCGACCCAGTACTTC
J gene: TRBJ1-2; D gene: -; clone size: -; V gene: TRBV9; CDR3 protein: CASSGAGGGGTPF; CDR3 DNA: TGTGCCAGCAGCGGGGCGGGAGGAGGTGGTACGCCCTTC
J gene: TRBJ1-5; D gene: -; clone size: -; V gene: TRBV6-4; CDR3 protein: CASVRRTEGNQPQHF; CDR3 DNA: TGTGCCAGCGTCCGACGGACTGAGGGCAATCAGCCCCAGCATTTT
J gene: TRBJ2-1; D gene: TRBD2; clone size: -; V gene: TRBV2; CDR3 protein: CASSRGGGAGQDAQFF; CDR3 DNA: TGTGCCAGCAGCCGGGGGGGGGGGGCGGGTCAGGATGCGCAGTTCTTC
J gene: TRBJ2-1; D gene: -; clone size: -; V gene: TRBV7-9; CDR3 protein: CASSLEGSDGANEQFF; CDR3 DNA: TGTGCCAGCAGCTTAGAGGGTAGCGACGGGGCCAACGAGCAGTTCTTC